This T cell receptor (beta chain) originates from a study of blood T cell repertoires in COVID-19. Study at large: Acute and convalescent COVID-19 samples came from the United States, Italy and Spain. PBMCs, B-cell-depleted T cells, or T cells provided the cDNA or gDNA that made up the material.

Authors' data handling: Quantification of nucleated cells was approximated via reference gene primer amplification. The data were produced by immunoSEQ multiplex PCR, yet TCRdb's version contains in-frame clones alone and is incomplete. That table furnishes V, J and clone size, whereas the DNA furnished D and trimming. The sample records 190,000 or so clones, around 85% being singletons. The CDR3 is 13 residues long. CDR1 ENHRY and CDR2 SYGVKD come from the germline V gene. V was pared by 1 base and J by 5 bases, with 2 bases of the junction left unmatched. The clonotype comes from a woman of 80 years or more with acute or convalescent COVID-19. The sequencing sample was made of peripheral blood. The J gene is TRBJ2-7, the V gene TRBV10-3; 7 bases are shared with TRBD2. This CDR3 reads CAISEWAGDEQYF. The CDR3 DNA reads TGTGCCATCAGTGAGTGGGCGGGGGACGAGCAGTACTTC.